This TCR beta chain was sequenced for a study of response to subunit inactivated influenza vaccine. Concerning this clonotype itself: Its antigen remains unidentified.

TCRdb reanalysed the RT-PCR reads using MiXCR and keeps one entry per CDR3 protein. The profile shows roughly 500,000 distinct CDR3 sequences, 25% of them singletons. Study-level points and caveats: Researchers suggested that each seasonal influenza vaccination recruits few new T cells.

The CDR3 is 15 amino acids. Germline values: CDR1 SGHTA, CDR2 FQGNSA. Trimming left V 3 bases short and J 7 bases short, with 16 bases between. Sample: CD4+ T cells sorted from PBMCs, taken around 5 days after vaccination. The chain combines TRBV7-2 with TRBJ2-1; D gene ambiguous. This TCR was sampled from a man between 50 and 59 years old who received an inactivated influenza vaccine. The CDR3 nucleotides read TGTGCCAGCAGCTTGTATGGGCAGTATAATAATGAGCAGTTCTTC. Amino acids: CASSLYGQYNNEQFF.